This T cell receptor (beta chain) was captured by sequencing in a study of immune characterization of retroperitoneal liposarcoma. This clonotype has only a few counts. With 4 bases removed from V and 8 bases from J, the gap between germline ends came to 7 bases. Germline CDR1 reads MNHNY; CDR2 reads SVGAGI (reference sequence). The CDR3 spans 11 residues. TCRdb reprocessed the PCR reads via MiXCR and lists one record per CDR3 protein. The table lists roughly 9,700 distinct CDR3 sequences, roughly 26% of them singletons, with 7.5% to 9.5% in the top ten. The material sequenced was tumor tissue. The source of this sequence is a female donor with retroperitoneal liposarcoma. The J gene is TRBJ2-3, the V gene TRBV6-6; no clear D gene. For the CDR3, the DNA is TGTGCCAGCAGTTCCGGGTTTACGCAGTATTTT. Residues: CASSSGFTQYF.